This T cell receptor beta chain was found in a study of response to subunit inactivated influenza vaccine. General observations from the study: Authors suggested each seasonal influenza vaccination recruits few new T cells.

In germline, CDR1 is SQVTM, CDR2 ANQGSEA. Trimming stripped 6 bases from V and 9 bases from J, with 13 bases between. This CDR3 has 11 amino acids. TCRdb fed the RT-PCR reads into MiXCR, producing one record per CDR3 protein. The sample includes hundreds of thousands of distinct CDR3 sequences, roughly 18% of them seen just once. This clonotype was seen a few times. Its antigen is as yet unknown. The specimen was PBMCs from blood, collected roughly 5 days after vaccination. The V gene is TRBV29-1, the J gene TRBJ2-3; weak D call: TRBD1 (6 bases). The clonotype was recovered from a middle-aged man who received an inactivated influenza vaccine. The DNA for the CDR3 is TGCAGCGTACACACAGGGAACACGCAGTATTTT. Amino acid sequence: CSVHTGNTQYF.